A selection of T cell receptor beta chains follows, all from one sample in a study of blood T cells in healthy people across ages. TCRdb independently ran MiXCR on the 5' RACE reads; one entry per CDR3 protein. The data show about 1,500,000 distinct CDR3 sequences, 28% seen once. Sequencing used blood. The receptors shown here come from a woman under 40 in good health. CDR3s include the opening cysteine and the closing phenylalanine or tryptophan. Fields, in order: clone size, D gene, V gene, J gene, CDR3 protein, CDR3 DNA. D genes are given only for firm matches. Clone size is not always given. Where it is, it says once, few, many or a class for expanded clones.

few,.,TRBV5-6,TRBJ2-1,CASRSTIDPSSYNEQFF,TGTGCCAGCAGATCTACGATCGACCCGAGCTCCTACAATGAGCAGTTCTTC
.,TRBD1,TRBV29-1,TRBJ1-2,CSVEMPGQVCYGYTF,TGCAGCGTTGAGATGCCGGGACAGGTCTGCTATGGCTACACCTTC
few,.,TRBV3-1,TRBJ1-4,CASSQRTATNEKLFF,TGTGCCAGCAGCCAGCGGACTGCAACTAATGAAAAACTGTTTTTT
few,TRBD1,TRBV20-1,TRBJ2-7,CSARGPGQGIGEQYF,TGCAGTGCTAGAGGGCCGGGACAGGGGATTGGCGAGCAGTACTTC
few,.,TRBV4-1,TRBJ2-5,CASSPQQALGETQYF,TGCGCCAGCAGCCCCCAGCAGGCGCTCGGGGAGACCCAGTACTTC
.,.,TRBV2,TRBJ2-4,CASDRSAKSTQYF,TGTGCCAGCGACAGATCGGCCAAAAGCACTCAGTACTTC
once,.,TRBV10-3,TRBJ1-3,CAIKGREGPFENTIYF,TGTGCCATCAAAGGTCGTGAGGGGCCCTTTGAAAACACCATATATTTT
few,TRBD1,TRBV24-1,TRBJ1-1,CATFGTGTPTNTEAFF,TGTGCCACCTTCGGGACAGGGACTCCGACGAACACTGAAGCTTTCTTT
.,.,TRBV5-1,TRBJ2-7,CASQGTPNAGEQYF,TGCGCCAGCCAGGGGACACCCAATGCGGGCGAGCAGTACTTC
.,.,TRBV29-1,TRBJ2-1,CSVGNSKNEQFF,TGCAGCGTTGGTAACAGTAAGAACGAGCAGTTCTTC
.,TRBD2,TRBV7-2,TRBJ2-7,CASSIPTETSGRLRYEQYF,TGTGCCAGCAGCATACCCACCGAGACTAGCGGGCGGTTACGCTACGAGCAGTACTTC
few,.,TRBV29-1,TRBJ1-4,CSVARANEKLFF,TGCAGCGTTGCCAGGGCTAATGAAAAACTGTTTTTT
many,.,TRBV29-1,TRBJ2-3,CSVDRPADNTDTQYF,TGCAGCGTTGACAGGCCGGCGGATAACACAGATACGCAGTATTTT
few,TRBD1,TRBV7-2,TRBJ1-6,CASSSGTGDSSYNSPLHF,TGTGCCAGCAGCTCCGGGACAGGGGACAGCTCCTATAATTCACCCCTCCACTTT
.,.,TRBV9,TRBJ1-5,CASSLRQPGNQPQHF,TGTGCCAGCAGTTTGCGACAGCCGGGCAATCAGCCCCAGCATTTT
few,.,TRBV5-5,TRBJ2-3,CASSYQTRPDTQYF,TGTGCCAGCAGCTACCAGACGAGGCCAGATACGCAGTATTTT
.,TRBD2,TRBV7-9,TRBJ2-1,CASSLASGDYNEQFF,TGTGCCAGCAGCTTAGCGAGCGGGGACTACAATGAGCAGTTCTTC
.,.,TRBV7-9,TRBJ2-6,CASSLQVASSGANVLTF,TGTGCCAGCAGCTTACAGGTCGCTAGCTCTGGGGCCAACGTCCTGACTTTC
few,.,TRBV7-2,TRBJ2-5,CASSLRGTGEQYF,TGTGCCAGCAGCTTACGGGGGACTGGGGAGCAGTACTTC
.,.,TRBV12-3/TRBV12-4,TRBJ1-1,CASSSGRSRSEAFF,TGTGCCAGCAGTTCTGGACGATCGCGCTCTGAAGCTTTCTTT
.,TRBD1,TRBV12-3/TRBV12-4,TRBJ1-1,CASSFSRTGRAFF,TGTGCCAGCAGTTTCTCTAGGACAGGGCGAGCTTTCTTT
.,TRBD2,TRBV11-2,TRBJ2-1,CASSNGLAQIGFF,TGTGCCAGCAGCAACGGACTAGCTCAGATCGGGTTCTTC
.,.,TRBV2,TRBJ2-3,CASSDYRVVNTQYF,TGTGCCAGCAGTGACTACAGGGTTGTGAATACGCAGTATTTT
.,.,TRBV29-1,TRBJ2-3,CSVDGAGGAADTQYF,TGCAGCGTTGATGGGGCTGGGGGGGCGGCAGATACGCAGTATTTT
many,.,TRBV20-1,TRBJ2-5,CSATLRQMTQYF,TGCAGTGCTACCCTCAGGCAGATGACCCAGTACTTC
.,.,TRBV28,TRBJ1-5,CASSPIRTSNQPQHF,TGTGCCAGCAGTCCTATAAGGACTTCTAATCAGCCCCAGCATTTT
few,.,TRBV20-1,TRBJ2-7,CSARDGVGREQYF,TGCAGTGCTAGAGATGGGGTAGGCCGGGAGCAGTACTTC